Here is one T cell receptor beta chain with its context. After removal of 7 bases from V and 7 bases from J, the junction contained 12 bases not matched to a gene. In germline, CDR1 is ENHRY, CDR2 SYGVKD. This CDR3 region has 15 residues. TCRdb reanalysed the RT-PCR reads using MiXCR and keeps one entry per CDR3 protein. The repertoire holds 550,000 to 750,000 distinct CDR3 sequences, with over 12% as singletons. The sequencing input was memory CD4+ T cells from blood. The receptor's source is a female donor in good health, serving as a healthy control. The chain links TRBV10-3 to TRBJ1-4; TRBD1 matches 7 bases. The CDR3 DNA follows: TGTGCCATCAAACCTTCCGGACAGGATGGTGAAAAACTGTTTTTT. It codes for CAIKPSGQDGEKLFF.